The 3 T cell receptor beta chains below come from one sample, sequenced in a study of blood T cell repertoires in COVID-19. Clones were sequenced by immunoSEQ multiplex PCR, and TCRdb holds only the in-frame ones, with some missing. The repertoire holds under 20,000 clones, approximately 92% seen once, with 10% to 15% in the top ten. Input material: peripheral blood. The receptors stem from a man aged 60 to 75 with active COVID-19.

The chain is built from TRBV5-1 and TRBJ2-5; the D is unclear. The V end was cut by 3 bases, the J end by 3 bases, with 12 bases between. There are 14 residues in the CDR3. The V gene's germline CDR1 is SGHRS and CDR2 YFSETQ. The chain's CDR3 is CASSYQAIKETQYF. The CDR3 nucleotides are TGCGCCAGCAGCTACCAGGCGATCAAAGAGACCCAGTACTTC.

The gene calls are TRBV7-3 and TRBJ2-1, with D possibly being TRBD2 (5 bases). The CDR3 contains 15 residues. V lost 5 bases to trimming and J lost 0 bases, with 11 bases between them. Germline V gene lookup returns CDR1 SGHTA and CDR2 FQGTGA. Here the CDR3 DNA reads TGTGCCAGCAGCCCCCAGCGGAACTCCTACAATGAGCAGTTCTTC. Amino acid sequence: CASSPQRNSYNEQFF.

The gene calls are TRBV27 and TRBJ2-4; no definite D call. This CDR3 has 13 residues. The V gene lost 3 bases and the J gene lost 6 bases, with 9 bases spanning the gap. CDR1 and CDR2 (germline): MNHEY, SMNVEV (reference sequence). CDR3 in amino acids: CASSLRQLNIQYF. The CDR3 DNA reads TGTGCCAGCAGTTTGAGGCAGTTAAACATTCAGTACTTC.